This T cell receptor (beta chain) was retrieved from a study of low-dose radiotherapy and immunotherapy resistance in tumors. Study background: Patients of Cohort 1 had 0.5 Gy fractions every 2 weeks, which summed to 6.5 Gy. The patients were given nivolumab 240 mg every two weeks and ipilimumab 1 mg/kg every six weeks, through an intravenous route.

This clonotype was counted ten times or more. Stated time point: before trial treatment. All of the donors were given nivolumab, ipilimumab, aspirin, low-dose cyclophosphamide and low-dose radiotherapy as part of RACIN, a single-arm trial. Alpha- and beta-chain coverage of first-strand cDNA came from TRAV- and TRBV-specific primers. Using a constant-region primer together with a V-primer adapter, TCRs were subjected to roughly 20 PCR cycles of amplification. TCRdb fed the reads into MiXCR, producing one record per CDR3 protein. The table includes 85,000 to 95,000 distinct CDR3 sequences, roughly a tenth detected once. The CDR3 length is 19 residues. Germline V lookup: CDR1 SGHRS, CDR2 YFSETQ. V trimming: 5 bases; J trimming: 0 bases; junction bases outside the gene matches: 12.

The chain is built from TRBV5-1 and TRBJ2-2; 11 nucleotides align to TRBD2. The receptor was isolated from a male donor with prostate cancer. Sequenced here: PBMCs, sampled before treatment. The CDR3 region is CASSPGTSGMRTNTGELFF. The DNA of the CDR3 is TGCGCCAGCAGTCCCGGGACTAGCGGAATGAGAACGAACACCGGGGAGCTGTTTTTT.